The source of this T cell receptor beta chain is a study of T cells in Graves' hyperthyroidism and ophthalmopathy (dated 2019 in TCRdb). Background for the entire study: Peripheral blood samples were taken at the time of initial diagnosis, prior to any treatment. To identify distinguishing TCR V-J signatures, a discovery cohort of 90 to 100 patients was used, comprising under 45 with Graves' ophthalmopathy and under 60 with stable Graves' hyperthyroidism. Whether ophthalmopathy could be predicted prospectively was tested in an independent validation cohort made up of under 20 hyperthyroidism patients plus 17 patients who later progressed to ophthalmopathy. The 75 to 100 discovery patients were divided at random into training and test sets in a 7:3 ratio. The study also compared thyroid tissue and blood T-cell repertoires from about six Graves' hyperthyroidism patients. Following sampling, methimazole starting at 30 mg daily was given to hyperthyroidism patients, and high-dose intravenous methylprednisolone was given to ophthalmopathy patients. According to the paper, TCR Vbeta CDR3 sequencing was carried out on 135 peripheral blood samples, which came from fewer than 50 ophthalmopathy, around 75 hyperthyroidism and some 17 progressor patients. Results the study describes overall, beyond this receptor: Most expanded thyroid clonotypes (frequency above 0.001) were also found in blood, which suggests that blood repertoires may mirror thyroid immune responses. Sample size was not statistically predetermined, and investigators were not blinded to group allocation. A 13 V-J signature model separated ophthalmopathy from stable hyperthyroidism, with 87.88% sensitivity and roughly 84% specificity in cross-validation and 80%/75% in testing. In validation, the model predicted progression to ophthalmopathy a median of roughly 6.1 months before onset, with approximately 68% sensitivity and roughly 73% specificity.

Ophthalmopathy patients had moderately to severely active disease, with a Clinical Activity Score of 3 or more, a NOSPECS grade of 4 or more, and a disease duration of less than 3 months. The study excluded patients with uncontrolled infections, other autoimmune diseases, pregnancy or lactation. Clinical symptoms, serum thyroxine and TRAb, thyroid ultrasound, and orbital computed tomography formed the basis for the diagnoses. Ficoll-Paque density gradient centrifugation was used to isolate PBMCs from around 10 ml of fresh peripheral blood. Total RNA was extracted with Trizol reagent, and quality was checked on an Agilent 2100 Bioanalyzer. The TCR beta CDR3 regions were amplified from RNA transcripts. For the first round of RT-PCR on the TCR CDR3, the HTBI primer set was used together with the Qiagen OneStep RT-PCR kit. A second multiplex PCR round built the libraries, followed by size selection and purification. The libraries were sequenced on an Illumina HiSeq2000 using paired-end 100 bp reads. As for the original processing: SOAPnuke was used to process the raw data, removing reads that contained adapters or uncalled bases, had a mean Phred below 15, or lacked an exact match to the constant primer or identifier. High-quality paired reads were merged using COPE v1.2.5, and each unique nucleotide sequence was defined as a clonotype. Clonotypes were aligned to IMGT TRBV, TRBD and TRBJ reference segments using MiTCR v1.1. The analysis included only V-J combinations with a frequency above 0.0001, which together covered approximately 99% of the repertoires. A TCS score was defined as the ratio of F50 (clonal expansion) to E x V (chaos), with BLOSUM62-based TCRdist applied between CDR3 peptides within each V-J. Welch's t-statistics and random forest reduced around 550 V-J features to 10 to 15, which were used in a naive Bayes classifier (R e1071). TCRdb redid the processing of the public reads, applying fastp at Q25 and MiXCR, and retained in-frame beta chains. One record per CDR3 amino acid sequence lists the most common genes and DNA. The V and J calls come from TCRdb's annotation, not from the publication. For this sample the table gives about 250,000 distinct CDR3 sequences, of which about 20% were detected only once. The ten largest clones represent 50% to 75% of the sample.

The germline V gene (reference sequence) provides CDR1 LNHNV and CDR2 YYDKDF. Including the terminal cysteine and phenylalanine, the CDR3 comprises 13 residues. The sequence is cut down to CDR3 DNA, 39 bases in frame from base 1. The junction shows trimming of 10 bases on V and 1 base on J, plus 13 bases between the germline ends. Turning to this clonotype: Its target antigen remains unknown. Base qualities were left out, and no much larger clone turns up one base away.

This receptor was identified in a young man with Graves' ophthalmopathy. Sequencing input: blood. Recombination connected TRBV15 to TRBJ1-1; TRBD1 is a weak D gene call, 6 bases matching. The nucleotide sequence reads as follows: TGTGCCATTCAGGGGTTAGGGAACACTGAAGCTTTCTTT. It translates as CAIQGLGNTEAFF.